This T cell receptor (beta chain) was observed in a study of cytomegalovirus exposure and HLA in healthy donors. Whole-study findings and limits: Across donors, sequencing depth was assumed by presence/absence analyses to be roughly uniform.

The CDR3 covers 13 residues. V lost 3 bases, J lost 1 base, and 6 bases lay in between. The germline V gene encodes CDR1 SEHNR and CDR2 FQNEAQ (reference sequence). On this clone itself: Antigen unknown. This CDR3 is also generated by other DNA sequences in the sample.

The PCR made use of 60 Vbeta and 13 Jbeta primers. The assay was immunoSEQ multiplex PCR, and TCRdb's table has in-frame clones only and misses some. The sample carries about 150,000 clones, 70% to 80% recorded once. Material: PBMCs. The source is a man aged 35 to 55 in good health and CMV-seropositive. V is TRBV7-9 and J is TRBJ1-1; a weak D match, TRBD1 (5 bases). The CDR3: CASSFQGNTEAFF. CDR3 DNA sequence: TGTGCCAGCAGCTTCCAGGGGAACACTGAAGCTTTCTTT.